Presented here are 31 T cell receptor beta chains from one specimen sequenced in a study of T cell responses to AZD1222 COVID-19 vaccine. Here immunoSEQ multiplex PCR was the method, and the copy in TCRdb shows in-frame clones only, minus some. The sample includes some 100,000 clones, over 75% of them seen just once. The specimen comprised peripheral blood, sampled on day 0 of MenACWY control vaccination. The source is an adult in good health.

The chain has TRBV2 and TRBJ1-4; D uncertain. V was cut by 5 bases and J by 8 bases, with 18 bases left in between. The CDR3 is 15 amino acids. Germline CDR1 and CDR2: SNHLY and FYNNEI. CDR3 bases: TGTGCCAGCAGTTACCGGGCCCCCGTCGGGGAAAAACTGTTTTTT. This encodes CASSYRAPVGEKLFF.

The V and J genes are TRBV27 and TRBJ1-4; 8 bases fit TRBD1. Trimming took 5 bases from V and 3 from J; bases not matched to a gene: 2. The germline gives CDR1 MNHEY, CDR2 SMNVEV (reference sequence). This CDR3 has 14 residues. CDR3 sequence reads: CASSPTGANEKLFF. DNA for the CDR3: TGTGCCAGCAGTCCGACAGGGGCTAATGAAAAACTGTTTTTT.

This sequence joins TRBV7-2 and TRBJ2-3; TRBD2 agrees at 11 bases. Looked up from germline, CDR1 is SGHTA and CDR2 is FQGNSA. J was trimmed by 3 bases and V by 5 bases; bases with no gene match: 7. The CDR3 spans 16 residues. In DNA, the CDR3 is TGTGCCAGCAGCCGTCGTAGCGGGGGGGCGACAGATACGCAGTATTTT. Translating it yields CASSRRSGGATDTQYF.

The rearrangement joins TRBV5-1 to TRBJ2-3; D is uncertain. Germline CDR1 is SGHRS and CDR2 is YFSETQ. The CDR3 contains 15 residues. V gave up 0 bases and J gave up 2 bases, with 10 bases separating them. The CDR3 region has the DNA TGCGCCAGCAGCTTGGATTCCCCCGACACAGATACGCAGTATTTT. It yields the protein CASSLDSPDTDTQYF.

The chain has TRBV5-5 and TRBJ1-5; no firm D call. V lost 0 bases, J lost 4 bases, and 5 bases lay in between. This CDR3 has 13 amino acids. In germline, CDR1 is SGHKS, CDR2 YYEKEE (reference sequence). CDR3 sequence reads: CASSLEWNQPQHF. CDR3 nucleotides: TGTGCCAGCAGCTTGGAGTGGAATCAGCCCCAGCATTTT.

CDR3 region: CASSTHIRGMNTEAFF. The CDR3 coding sequence is TGTGCCAGCAGCACACACATCAGGGGAATGAACACTGAAGCTTTCTTT. The J gene is TRBJ1-1, the V gene TRBV3-1 (or the pseudogene TRBV3-2), with D perhaps matching TRBD1 (6 bases). Per the germline V gene, CDR1 is LGHDT and CDR2 is YNNKEL (reference sequence). The CDR3 totals 16 residues. V shed 5 bases and J shed 0 bases, with 16 bases lying between them.

This clone was picked up one time. The V and J genes are TRBV30 and TRBJ1-5; unclear D gene. There are 15 residues in the CDR3. The germline V gene has CDR1 GTSNPN and CDR2 SVGIG (reference sequence). The germline V and J ends were trimmed by 2 bases and 0 bases, with 11 bases remaining between them. The CDR3 here is CAWSFGQTSNQPQHF. The CDR3 nucleotides are TGTGCCTGGAGTTTTGGTCAGACTAGCAATCAGCCCCAGCATTTT.

This chain links TRBV5-1 with TRBJ2-3, with D perhaps TRBD1 (6 bases). V shed 4 bases and J shed 2 bases, with 17 bases lying between them. The germline gives CDR1 SGHRS, CDR2 YFSETQ. This CDR3 contains 16 residues. The CDR3 loop reads CASSPASTGFTDTQYF. For the CDR3, the DNA is TGCGCCAGCAGCCCGGCTTCGACAGGCTTCACAGATACGCAGTATTTT.

This chain uses TRBV7-2 with TRBJ1-1, with TRBD1 matching 8 bases. The CDR3 loop spans 15 amino acids. Germline CDR1 reads SGHTA; CDR2 reads FQGNSA. The V gene end was trimmed by 1 base and the J gene end by 1 base; junction bases not matched to a gene: 2. The CDR3 nucleotides read TGTGCCAGCAGCTTAGTGCAGGGGGCGAACACTGAAGCTTTCTTT. It codes for CASSLVQGANTEAFF.

The gene calls are TRBV7-8 and TRBJ2-2, with a tentative D call TRBD2 (5 bases). Germline assignment: CDR1 SGHVS and CDR2 FQNEAQ. The CDR3 is 16 residues long. V was pared by 1 base and J by 0 bases, with 9 bases between. CDR3 in amino acids: CASSLVAGANTGELFF. The CDR3 DNA is TGTGCCAGCAGCTTAGTGGCGGGCGCGAACACCGGGGAGCTGTTTTTT.

This clone appeared a single time. The chain combines TRBV11-2 with TRBJ2-7; 8 bases align to TRBD1. V lost 7 bases, J lost 5 bases, and 7 bases stayed unmatched. Germline CDR1 is SGHAT and CDR2 is FQNNGV. CDR3 length equals 13 residues. The CDR3 nucleotides are TGTGCCAGCACCCGGACAGGGTCCAACGAGCAGTACTTC. As protein: CASTRTGSNEQYF.

The chain carries TRBV9 and TRBJ1-6, with 7 bases identical to TRBD1. CDR3 size: 14 residues. Germline CDR1 is SGDLS and CDR2 is YYNGEE. With V trimmed by 0 bases and J by 9 bases, 3 bases remained unmatched. This chain's CDR3 is CASSVEGARSPLHF. In nucleotides, the CDR3 is TGTGCCAGCAGCGTAGAGGGGGCCCGTTCACCCCTCCACTTT.

V gene TRBV19 combines with J gene TRBJ1-2; a possible D gene is TRBD1 (5 bases). The CDR3 has 14 residues. Per the germline V gene, CDR1 is LNHDA and CDR2 is SQIVND (reference sequence). The ends were cut back, 6 bases at V and 3 bases at J, with 14 bases in the middle. CDR3 in DNA: TGTGCCAGTAGCGCCCAGGGTAGGGACTATGGCTACACCTTC. Its translation: CASSAQGRDYGYTF. The whole variable domain, filled in from reference TRBV19 and TRBJ1-2, reads DGGITQSPKYLFRKEGQNVTLSCEQNLNHDAMYWYRQDPGQGLRLIYYSQIVNDFQKGDIAEGYSVSREKKESFPLTVTSAQKNPTAFYLCASSAQGRDYGYTFGSGTRLTVV.

V usage is TRBV4-3 and J usage is TRBJ1-5; D gene ambiguous. Trimming took off 0 bases at V and 7 bases at J, with 13 bases between the two ends. This CDR3 has 15 residues. The germline V gene has CDR1 LGHNA and CDR2 YSLEER. The CDR3 nucleotides are TGCGCCAGCAGCCAAGAATTGGAGTGGGAACAGCCCCAGCATTTT. Protein sequence: CASSQELEWEQPQHF.

The chain combines TRBV6-5 with TRBJ1-6, with TRBD1 as a possible D gene (5 bases). The CDR3 length is 13 residues. Deletions cut 7 bases from V and 9 bases from J, with 13 bases between. Germline values: CDR1 MNHEY, CDR2 SVGAGI. CDR3 sequence (DNA): TGTGCCAGCACAAGAGGGGCGGCTTCACCCCTCCACTTT. Translated: CASTRGAASPLHF.

The rearrangement uses TRBV28 and TRBJ2-6; D perhaps matches TRBD1 (6 bases). Trimming stripped 1 base from V and 0 bases from J, with 13 bases between. Germline loops: CDR1 MDHEN, CDR2 SYDVKM. The CDR3 has 18 residues. The CDR3 DNA sequence: TGTGCCAGCAGTTTATTGGGGGCGGCCTTCTCTGGGGCCAACGTCCTGACTTTC. Translating gives CASSLLGAAFSGANVLTF.

The chain is built from TRBV5-1 and TRBJ2-7; 7 bases map to TRBD2. The J segment lost 2 bases and the V segment lost 2 bases, leaving 7 bases of the junction unmatched. The CDR3 is 15 amino acids. The germline CDR1 and CDR2 sequences are SGHRS and YFSETQ. CDR3 in amino acids: CASSFRLAETYEQYF. CDR3 nucleotides: TGCGCCAGCAGCTTTAGGCTAGCGGAAACCTACGAGCAGTACTTC.

The V and J genes are TRBV18 and TRBJ1-2; TRBD1 matches 7 bases. Germline values: CDR1 KGHSH, CDR2 LQKENI. This CDR3 has 14 residues. V shed 5 bases, J shed 2 bases, and the junction held 5 bases outside the gene matches. This chain's CDR3 is CASSSEQGNYGYTF. The CDR3 region has the DNA TGTGCCAGCTCATCAGAACAGGGGAACTATGGCTACACCTTC.

The rearrangement links TRBV19 to TRBJ1-6; D is uncertain. Trimming removed 7 bases at V and 0 bases at J, with 13 bases between. The germline gives CDR1 LNHDA, CDR2 SQIVND (reference sequence). This CDR3 spans 16 amino acids. The CDR3 spells CASKVGGSSYNSPLHF. The CDR3 nucleotides read TGTGCCAGTAAGGTTGGAGGGAGCTCCTATAATTCACCCCTCCACTTT. Full variable domain (remainder filled in from reference TRBV19 and TRBJ1-6): DGGITQSPKYLFRKEGQNVTLSCEQNLNHDAMYWYRQDPGQGLRLIYYSQIVNDFQKGDIAEGYSVSREKKESFPLTVTSAQKNPTAFYLCASKVGGSSYNSPLHFGNGTRLTVT.

As for this clone: At one of its ends the junction is not consistent with the germline gene, which may arise from a read error. CDR3 sequence reads: CASREGTGQSNGYTF. The CDR3 DNA is TGTGCCAGCAGGGAAGGGACAGGGCAATCCAATGGCTACACCTTC. The genes are TRBV6-1 and TRBJ1-2, with 9 bases fitting TRBD1. The CDR3 runs to 15 residues. Germline lookup yields CDR1 MNHNS and CDR2 SASEGT.

The V gene is TRBV4-3, the J gene TRBJ1-1; possibly TRBD1 for D (5 bases). The V end lost 1 base, the J end lost 0 bases, and 9 bases lay between the germline ends. The CDR3 has 15 residues. The germline V gene encodes CDR1 LGHNA and CDR2 YSLEER. The CDR3 DNA sequence: TGCGCCAGCAGCCAAGGGGGGAATATGAACACTGAAGCTTTCTTT. It is translated as CASSQGGNMNTEAFF.

The rearrangement links TRBV9 to TRBJ2-2, with a possible D match to TRBD2 (5 bases). The CDR3 runs to 15 residues. Germline V gene lookup returns CDR1 SGDLS and CDR2 YYNGEE. The V end lost 0 bases, the J end lost 3 bases, and 9 bases lay between the germline ends. The CDR3 coding sequence is TGTGCCAGCAGCGTAGGGCTAGCCGACACCGGGGAGCTGTTTTTT. Amino acid sequence: CASSVGLADTGELFF.

This chain connects TRBV9 to TRBJ1-2; 10 bases are a match to TRBD1. CDR1 SGDLS and CDR2 YYNGEE come from the germline V gene. The length of the CDR3 is 15 residues. V trimming: 4 bases; J trimming: 9 bases; junction bases outside the gene matches: 12. CDR3 DNA sequence: TGTGCCAGCAGCAAAATTGGGACAGGGGTCACGAGCTACACCTTC. It encodes CASSKIGTGVTSYTF.

In this sample, this clone turned up once. The V call is TRBV20-1, the J call TRBJ1-1, with D perhaps matching TRBD1 (5 bases). CDR1 and CDR2 from the germline V gene are DFQATT and SNEGSKA (reference sequence). The CDR3 totals 10 residues. In DNA form, the CDR3 reads TGCAGCGTCGGGACCACTGAAGCTTTCTTT. Protein product: CSVGTTEAFF.

This chain uses TRBV5-1 with TRBJ1-3; D not resolved. The germline V gene encodes CDR1 SGHRS and CDR2 YFSETQ. The CDR3 consists of 15 residues. V was shortened by 4 bases and J by 0 bases, with 11 bases between the two germline ends. In DNA, the CDR3 is TGCGCCAGCAGCCCAGGCGCTTCCTCTGGAAACACCATATATTTT. It codes for CASSPGASSGNTIYF.

The chain is built from TRBV7-8 and TRBJ2-3; D gene uncertain. Germline CDR1 is SGHVS and CDR2 is FQNEAQ. The CDR3 is made up of 14 amino acids. V lost 3 bases and J lost 4, with 11 bases in between. CDR3 in DNA: TGTGCCAGCAGCTTCGGAACCTCTCCAGATACGCAGTATTTT. As protein: CASSFGTSPDTQYF.

V and J are TRBV13 and TRBJ2-3, with 11 bases aligning to TRBD1. Trimming cost V 5 bases and J 3 bases; bases outside gene matches: 7. Germline V CDR1 and CDR2: PRHDT, FYEKMQ (reference sequence). The CDR3 totals 16 residues. The CDR3 protein is CASSLAGTGGTDTQYF. The CDR3 bases are TGTGCCAGCAGCCTCGCCGGGACAGGGGGAACAGATACGCAGTATTTT.

In this sample, this clone turned up once. This rearrangement joins TRBV28 to TRBJ2-7, with 8 bases identical to TRBD1. Germline V gene sequence: CDR1 MDHEN, CDR2 SYDVKM. V was clipped by 6 bases and J by 2 bases; unmatched bases: 9. This CDR3 has 15 residues. DNA for the CDR3: TGTGCCAGCAGCCAATTAGGGACAGGCCCCTACGAGCAGTACTTC. Translating it yields CASSQLGTGPYEQYF.

This clone was seen just once. The chain is built from TRBV9 and TRBJ2-1; D unresolved. CDR3 size: 17 residues. CDR1 and CDR2 (germline): SGDLS, YYNGEE. V was trimmed by 0 bases and J by 0 bases, leaving 13 bases between them. CDR3 sequence reads: CASSVDVDLISYNEQFF. CDR3 nucleotide sequence: TGTGCCAGCAGCGTAGACGTAGACCTCATCTCCTACAATGAGCAGTTCTTC.

The chain is built from TRBV18 and TRBJ2-2; 7 nucleotides agree with TRBD1. The ends lost 2 bases at V and 4 bases at J; junction bases unmatched: 1. From germline, CDR1 is KGHSH and CDR2 LQKENI. This CDR3 is built from 14 residues. CDR3: CASSPDRATGELFF. The CDR3 region has the DNA TGTGCCAGCTCACCAGACAGGGCCACCGGGGAGCTGTTTTTT.

The chain recombines TRBV29-1 with TRBJ1-6; 10 bases agree with TRBD1. Trimming cost V 5 bases and J 8 bases; bases outside gene matches: 3. The germline V gene encodes CDR1 SQVTM and CDR2 ANQGSEA. The CDR3 has 13 amino acids. The CDR3 sequence is CSVSTGGDSPLHF. CDR3 bases: TGCAGCGTTTCGACAGGGGGCGATTCACCCCTCCACTTT.